This T cell receptor beta chain appears in the sequencing data of a study of cytomegalovirus exposure and HLA in healthy donors. Findings and limits, study-wide: There were reportedly fewer N-insertions in an Asian-associated ancestry cluster than the roughly 670-donor mean, in a later analysis.

V gave up 2 bases and J gave up 1 base, with 12 bases separating them. This CDR3 contains 15 residues. The germline gives CDR1 SGHKS, CDR2 YYEKEE (reference sequence). The PCR employed 60 Vbeta primers together with 13 Jbeta primers. Generated by immunoSEQ multiplex PCR, the TCRdb table keeps only in-frame clones and is missing some. This table has approximately 89,000 clones, about 74% appearing once. This clone was counted a few times. Its specificity is unknown. The TCR was taken from a man aged 25-45 years in good health and CMV-seronegative. The material sequenced was PBMCs. The chain joins TRBV5-5 to TRBJ1-1, with D possibly being TRBD1 (6 bases). CDR3 coding DNA: TGTGCCAGCAGCTTACTCGGACAGTCGAACACTGAAGCTTTCTTT. It encodes CASSLLGQSNTEAFF.